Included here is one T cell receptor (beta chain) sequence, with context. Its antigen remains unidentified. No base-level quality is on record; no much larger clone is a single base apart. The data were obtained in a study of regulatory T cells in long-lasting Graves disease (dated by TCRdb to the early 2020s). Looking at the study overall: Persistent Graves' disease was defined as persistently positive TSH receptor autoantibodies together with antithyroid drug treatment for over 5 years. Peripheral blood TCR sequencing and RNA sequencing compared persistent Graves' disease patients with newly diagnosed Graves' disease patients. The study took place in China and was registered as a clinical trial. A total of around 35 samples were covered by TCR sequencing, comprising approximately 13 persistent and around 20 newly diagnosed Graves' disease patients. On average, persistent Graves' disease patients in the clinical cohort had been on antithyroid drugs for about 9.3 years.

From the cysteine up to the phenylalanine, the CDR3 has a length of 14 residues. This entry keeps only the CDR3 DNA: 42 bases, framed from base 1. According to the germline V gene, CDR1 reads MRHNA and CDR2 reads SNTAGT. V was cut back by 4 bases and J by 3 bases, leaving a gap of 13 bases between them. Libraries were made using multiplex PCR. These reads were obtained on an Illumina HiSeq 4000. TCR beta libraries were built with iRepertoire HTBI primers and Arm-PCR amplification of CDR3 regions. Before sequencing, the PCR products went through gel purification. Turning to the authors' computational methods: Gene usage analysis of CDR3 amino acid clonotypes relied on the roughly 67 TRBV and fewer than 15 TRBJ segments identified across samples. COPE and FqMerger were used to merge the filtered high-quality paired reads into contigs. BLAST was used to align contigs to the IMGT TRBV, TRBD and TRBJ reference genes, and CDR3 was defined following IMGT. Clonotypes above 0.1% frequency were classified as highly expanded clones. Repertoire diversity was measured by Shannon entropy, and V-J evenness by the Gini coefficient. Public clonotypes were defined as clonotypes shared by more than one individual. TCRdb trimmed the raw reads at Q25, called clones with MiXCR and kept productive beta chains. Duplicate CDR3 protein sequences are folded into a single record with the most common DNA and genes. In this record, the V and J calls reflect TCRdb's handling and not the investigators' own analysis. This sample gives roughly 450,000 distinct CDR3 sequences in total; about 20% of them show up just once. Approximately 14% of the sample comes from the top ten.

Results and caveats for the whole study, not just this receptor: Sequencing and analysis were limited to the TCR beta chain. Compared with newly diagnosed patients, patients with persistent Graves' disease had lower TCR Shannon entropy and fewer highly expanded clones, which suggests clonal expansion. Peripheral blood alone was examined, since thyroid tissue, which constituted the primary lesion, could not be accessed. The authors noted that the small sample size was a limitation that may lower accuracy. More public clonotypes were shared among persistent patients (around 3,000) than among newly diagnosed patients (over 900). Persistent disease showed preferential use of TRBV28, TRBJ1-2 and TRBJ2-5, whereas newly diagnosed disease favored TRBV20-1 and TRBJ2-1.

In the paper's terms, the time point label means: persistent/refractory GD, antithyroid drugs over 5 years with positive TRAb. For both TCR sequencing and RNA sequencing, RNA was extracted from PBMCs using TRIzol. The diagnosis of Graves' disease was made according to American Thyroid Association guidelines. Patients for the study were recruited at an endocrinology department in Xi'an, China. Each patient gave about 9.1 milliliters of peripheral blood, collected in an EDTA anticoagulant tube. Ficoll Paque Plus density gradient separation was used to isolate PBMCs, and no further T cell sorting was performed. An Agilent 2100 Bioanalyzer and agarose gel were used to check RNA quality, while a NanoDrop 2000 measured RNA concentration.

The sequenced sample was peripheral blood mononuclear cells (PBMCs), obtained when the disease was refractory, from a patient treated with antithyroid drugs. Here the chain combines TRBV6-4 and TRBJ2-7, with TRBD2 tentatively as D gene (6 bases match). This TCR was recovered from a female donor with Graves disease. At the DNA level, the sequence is TGTGCCAGCAGTGCTGGAGGGAATCTCTACGAGCAGTACTTC. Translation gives CASSAGGNLYEQYF.